The sequence of this T cell receptor (beta chain) was determined in a study of blood T cell repertoires in COVID-19. Overall study: Spain, Italy and the United States supplied samples that represented acute and convalescent COVID-19.

Sequencing used immunoSEQ multiplex PCR; TCRdb keeps in-frame clones, though not all of them. The sample lists about 160,000 clones, about nine tenths occurring once. Sequenced sample: peripheral blood. The source is a woman aged 55-69 years who had recovered from COVID-19.

The CDR3 nucleotides read TGTGCCAGCAGCCAAAGGGACAGGGGGCTCACTGAAGCTTTCTTT. This sequence encodes CASSQRDRGLTEAFF. The J gene is TRBJ1-1, the V gene TRBV3-1 (or the pseudogene TRBV3-2); 12 bases are a match to TRBD1. From germline, CDR1 is LGHDT and CDR2 YNNKEL (reference sequence). This CDR3 has 15 residues. Unmatched junction bases numbered 2, after V lost 2 bases and J lost 4 bases.